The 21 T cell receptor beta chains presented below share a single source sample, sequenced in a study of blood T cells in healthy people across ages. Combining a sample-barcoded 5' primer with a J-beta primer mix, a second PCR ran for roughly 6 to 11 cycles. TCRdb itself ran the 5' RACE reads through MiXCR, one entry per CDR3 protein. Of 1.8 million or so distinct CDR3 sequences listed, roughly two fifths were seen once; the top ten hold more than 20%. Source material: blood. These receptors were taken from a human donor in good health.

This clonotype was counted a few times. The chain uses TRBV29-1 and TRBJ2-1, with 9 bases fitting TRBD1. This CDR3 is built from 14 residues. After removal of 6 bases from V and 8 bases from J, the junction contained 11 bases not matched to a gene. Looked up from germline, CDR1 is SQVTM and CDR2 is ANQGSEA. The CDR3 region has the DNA TGCAGCGTCGGCCGACAGGGGGTAGGCGATGAGCAGTTCTTC. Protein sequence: CSVGRQGVGDEQFF.

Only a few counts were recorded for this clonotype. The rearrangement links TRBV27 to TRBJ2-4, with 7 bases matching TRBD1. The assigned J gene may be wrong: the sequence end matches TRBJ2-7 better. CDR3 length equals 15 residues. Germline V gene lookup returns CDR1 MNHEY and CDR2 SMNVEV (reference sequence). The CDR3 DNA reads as TGTGCCACCGTAAGGGTGGGGGACAGAGGCTACGAGCAGTACTTC. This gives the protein CATVRVGDRGYEQYF.

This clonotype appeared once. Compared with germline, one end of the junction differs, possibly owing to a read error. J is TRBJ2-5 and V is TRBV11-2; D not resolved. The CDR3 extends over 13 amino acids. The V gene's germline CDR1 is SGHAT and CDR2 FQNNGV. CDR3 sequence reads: CASNLDSNNEQYF. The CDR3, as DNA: TGTGCCAGCAACTTAGATTCGAACAATGAGCAGTACTTC.

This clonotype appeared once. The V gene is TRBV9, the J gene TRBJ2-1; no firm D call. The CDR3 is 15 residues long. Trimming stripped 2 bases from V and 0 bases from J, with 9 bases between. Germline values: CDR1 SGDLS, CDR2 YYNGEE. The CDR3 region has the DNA TGTGCCAGCAGCGTTCGTGGAAACTCCTACAATGAGCAGTTCTTC. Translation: CASSVRGNSYNEQFF.

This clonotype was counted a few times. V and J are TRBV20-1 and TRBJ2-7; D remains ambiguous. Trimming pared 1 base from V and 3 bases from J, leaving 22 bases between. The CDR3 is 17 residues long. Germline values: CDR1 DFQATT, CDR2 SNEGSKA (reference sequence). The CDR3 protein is CSARVSGPQIPLYEQYF. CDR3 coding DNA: TGCAGTGCTAGAGTCTCTGGGCCTCAAATCCCACTCTACGAGCAGTACTTC.

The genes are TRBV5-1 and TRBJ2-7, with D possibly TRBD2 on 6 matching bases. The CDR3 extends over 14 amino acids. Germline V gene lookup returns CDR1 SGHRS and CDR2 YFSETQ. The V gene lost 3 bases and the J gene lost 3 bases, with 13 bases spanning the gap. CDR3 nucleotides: TGCGCCAGCAGCTCACCAGAGGGAGGCTACGAGCAGTACTTC. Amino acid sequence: CASSSPEGGYEQYF.

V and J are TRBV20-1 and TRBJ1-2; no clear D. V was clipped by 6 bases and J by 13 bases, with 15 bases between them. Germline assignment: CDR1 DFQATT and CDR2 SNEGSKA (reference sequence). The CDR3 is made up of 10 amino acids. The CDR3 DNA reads TGCAGTGCCAAACGAGACGCCGGCACCTTC. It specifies CSAKRDAGTF.

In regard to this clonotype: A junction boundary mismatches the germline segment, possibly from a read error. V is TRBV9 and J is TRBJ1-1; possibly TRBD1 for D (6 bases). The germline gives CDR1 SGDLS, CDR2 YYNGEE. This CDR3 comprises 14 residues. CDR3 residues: CASSAGGGRTEAFF. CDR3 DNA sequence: TGCGCCAGCAGCGCCGGAGGGGGGCGAACTGAAGCTTTCTTT.

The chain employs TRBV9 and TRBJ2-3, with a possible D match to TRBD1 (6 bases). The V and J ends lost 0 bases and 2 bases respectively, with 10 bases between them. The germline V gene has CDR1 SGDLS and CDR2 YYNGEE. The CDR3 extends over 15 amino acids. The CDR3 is CASSVGAGVTDTQYF. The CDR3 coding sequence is TGTGCCAGCAGCGTAGGAGCAGGGGTCACAGATACGCAGTATTTT.

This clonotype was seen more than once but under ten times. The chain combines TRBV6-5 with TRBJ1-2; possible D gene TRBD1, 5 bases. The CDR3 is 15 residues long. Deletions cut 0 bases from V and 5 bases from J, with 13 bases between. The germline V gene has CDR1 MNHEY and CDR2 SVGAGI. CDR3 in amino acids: CASSYSTDSRYGYTF. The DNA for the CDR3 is TGTGCCAGCAGTTACTCGACTGACAGTCGATATGGCTACACCTTC.

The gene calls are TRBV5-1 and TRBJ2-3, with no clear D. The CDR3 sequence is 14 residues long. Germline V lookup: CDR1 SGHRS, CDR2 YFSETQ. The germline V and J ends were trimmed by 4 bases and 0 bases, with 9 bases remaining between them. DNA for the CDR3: TGCGCCAGCAGCGCCCACAGTAGCACAGATACGCAGTATTTT. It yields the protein CASSAHSSTDTQYF.

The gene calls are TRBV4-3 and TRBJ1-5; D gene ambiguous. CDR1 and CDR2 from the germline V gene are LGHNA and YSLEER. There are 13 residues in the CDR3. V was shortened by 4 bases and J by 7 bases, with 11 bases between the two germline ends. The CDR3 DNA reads TGCGCCAGCAGCCGATCCTATGGGCAGCCCCAGCATTTT. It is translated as CASSRSYGQPQHF.

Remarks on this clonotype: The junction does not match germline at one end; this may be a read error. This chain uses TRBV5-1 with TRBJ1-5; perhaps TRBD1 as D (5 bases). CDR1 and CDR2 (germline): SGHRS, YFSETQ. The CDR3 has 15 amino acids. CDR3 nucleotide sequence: TGCGCCAGCAGCTTTTCCGGGGCGAGCAACCAGCCCCAGCATTTT. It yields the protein CASSFSGASNQPQHF.

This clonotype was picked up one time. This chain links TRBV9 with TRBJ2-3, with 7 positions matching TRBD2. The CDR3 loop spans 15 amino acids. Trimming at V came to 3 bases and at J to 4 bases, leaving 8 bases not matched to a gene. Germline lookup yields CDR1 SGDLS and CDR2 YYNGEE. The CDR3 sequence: CASSARASGADTQYF. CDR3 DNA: TGTGCCAGCAGCGCAAGGGCTAGCGGCGCAGATACGCAGTATTTT.

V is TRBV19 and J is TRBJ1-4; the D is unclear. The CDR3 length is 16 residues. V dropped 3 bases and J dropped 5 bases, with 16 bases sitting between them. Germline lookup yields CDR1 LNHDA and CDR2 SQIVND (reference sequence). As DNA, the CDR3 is TGTGCCAGTAGTATTGGAGGAAACTGGGGAAATGAAAAACTGTTTTTT. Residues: CASSIGGNWGNEKLFF.

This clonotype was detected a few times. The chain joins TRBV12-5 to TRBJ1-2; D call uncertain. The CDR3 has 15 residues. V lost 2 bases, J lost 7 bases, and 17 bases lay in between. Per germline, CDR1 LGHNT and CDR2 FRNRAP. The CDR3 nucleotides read TGTGCTAGTGGTTTGTCCTTACTCCGCACGAGTGGCTACACCTTC. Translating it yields CASGLSLLRTSGYTF. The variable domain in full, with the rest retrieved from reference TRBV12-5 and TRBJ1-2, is DARVTQTPRHKVTEMGQEVTMRCQPILGHNTVFWYRQTMMQGLELLAYFRNRAPLDDSGMPKDRFSAEMPDATLATLKIQPSEPRDSAVYFCASGLSLLRTSGYTFGSGTRLTVV.

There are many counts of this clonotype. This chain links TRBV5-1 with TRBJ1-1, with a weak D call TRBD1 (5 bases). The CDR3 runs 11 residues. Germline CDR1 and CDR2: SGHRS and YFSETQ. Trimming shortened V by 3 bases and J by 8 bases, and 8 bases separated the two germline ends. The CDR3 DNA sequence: TGCGCCAGCAGCTCGGGGGTCGAAGCTTTCTTT. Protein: CASSSGVEAFF.

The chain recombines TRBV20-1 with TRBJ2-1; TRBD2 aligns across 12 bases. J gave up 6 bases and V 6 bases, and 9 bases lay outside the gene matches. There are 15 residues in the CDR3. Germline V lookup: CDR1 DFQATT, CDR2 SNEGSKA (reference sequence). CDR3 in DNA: TGCAGTGCAAGGACTAGCGGGGCCTCATGCAATGAGCAGTTCTTC. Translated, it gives CSARTSGASCNEQFF.

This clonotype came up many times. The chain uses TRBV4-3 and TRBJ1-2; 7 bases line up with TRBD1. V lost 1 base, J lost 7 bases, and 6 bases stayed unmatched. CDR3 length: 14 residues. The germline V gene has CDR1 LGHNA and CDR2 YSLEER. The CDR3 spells CASSQGGGMGGYTF. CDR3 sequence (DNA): TGCGCCAGCAGCCAAGGAGGGGGCATGGGTGGCTACACCTTC.

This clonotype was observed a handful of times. CDR3 loop: CASSMSGTAKNIQYF. CDR3 sequence (DNA): TGCGCCAGCAGTATGTCCGGGACAGCCAAAAACATTCAGTACTTC. This sequence joins TRBV10-2 and TRBJ2-4; D is possibly TRBD1 or TRBD2 (5 bases each). CDR1 is WSHSY, CDR2 SAAADI, per germline. This CDR3 has 15 amino acids. Trimming removed 5 bases at V and 0 bases at J, with 11 bases between.

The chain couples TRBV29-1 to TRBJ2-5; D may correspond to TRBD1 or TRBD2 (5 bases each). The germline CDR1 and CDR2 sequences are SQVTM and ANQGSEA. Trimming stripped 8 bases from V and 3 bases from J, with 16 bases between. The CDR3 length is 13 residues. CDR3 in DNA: TGCAGCACCCCGGGACCGCTTAAAGAGACCCAGTACTTC. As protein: CSTPGPLKETQYF.